Below are 21 T cell receptor beta chains sequenced from a single sample in a study of blood T cell repertoires in COVID-19. Only in-frame clones appear in the TCRdb table, and some are missing; sequencing was by immunoSEQ multiplex PCR. The table records 100,000 to 150,000 clones, about four fifths of them present only once. Source material: peripheral blood. The receptors originated from a young man with COVID-19, enrolled during active disease.

The gene calls are TRBV28 and TRBJ1-1; D is uncertain. This CDR3 has 15 residues. V lost 1 base to trimming and J lost 5 bases, with 14 bases between them. Per the germline V gene, CDR1 is MDHEN and CDR2 is SYDVKM. The CDR3 region is CASSLSGPRTTEAFF. The CDR3 coding sequence is TGTGCCAGCAGTTTATCCGGACCTAGGACTACTGAAGCTTTCTTT.

The V call is TRBV6-5, the J call TRBJ1-1; 9 bases agree with TRBD1. CDR3 length: 15 residues. Germline-derived CDR1 and CDR2 are MNHEY and SVGAGI. Trimming took 5 bases from V and 3 from J; bases not matched to a gene: 7. CDR3 bases: TGTGCCAGCAGTCTGACAGGGGGAAGGCACACTGAAGCTTTCTTT. It codes for CASSLTGGRHTEAFF.

This chain links TRBV6-5 with TRBJ1-3; 10 nucleotides match TRBD1. The CDR3 has 15 residues. Germline values: CDR1 MNHEY, CDR2 SVGAGI. J gave up 4 bases and V 7 bases, and 7 bases lay outside the gene matches. The CDR3 is CASTLDRGHGNTIYF. The DNA of the CDR3 is TGTGCCAGCACCCTAGACAGGGGGCACGGAAACACCATATATTTT.

The chain is built from TRBV5-1 and TRBJ1-5, with D possibly TRBD1 on 6 matching bases. Germline-derived CDR1 and CDR2 are SGHRS and YFSETQ. The CDR3 has 14 amino acids. Trimming stripped 4 bases from V and 5 bases from J, with 13 bases between. CDR3 protein: CASSTDSGDQPQHF. CDR3 nucleotide sequence: TGCGCCAGCAGCACGGACAGCGGCGATCAGCCCCAGCATTTT. Variable domain in full (rest from reference TRBV5-1 and TRBJ1-5): KAGVTQTPRYLIKTRGQQVTLSCSPISGHRSVSWYQQTPGQGLQFLFEYFSETQRNKGNFPGRFSGRQFSNSRSEMNVSTLELGDSALYLCASSTDSGDQPQHFGDGTRLSIL.

The gene calls are TRBV10-2 and TRBJ1-5; 9 positions agree with TRBD1. This CDR3 has 18 amino acids. Germline V gives CDR1 WSHSY, CDR2 SAAADI. The V gene end was trimmed by 2 bases and the J gene end by 0 bases; junction bases not matched to a gene: 8. The CDR3 here is CASSETGGTRYSNQPQHF. The CDR3 bases are TGCGCCAGCAGTGAGACAGGGGGCACCCGATATAGCAATCAGCCCCAGCATTTT.

V is TRBV13 and J is TRBJ2-1; 7 bases match TRBD1. V was clipped by 5 bases and J by 8 bases; unmatched bases: 9. Germline loops: CDR1 PRHDT, CDR2 FYEKMQ (reference sequence). The CDR3 contains 14 residues. CDR3 in amino acids: CASSPRQGIDEQFF. The CDR3 region has the DNA TGTGCCAGCAGCCCCCGACAGGGAATCGATGAGCAGTTCTTC.

This chain connects TRBV25-1 to TRBJ2-5; 10 bases line up with TRBD1. The CDR3 totals 15 residues. Germline CDR1 reads MGHDK; CDR2 reads SYGVNS. The V segment lost 4 bases and the J segment 5 bases; nucleotides outside the gene matches: 7. The CDR3 DNA reads TGTGCCAGCAGTGGGGACAGGGGCCTTTGGGAGACCCAGTACTTC. Amino acid sequence: CASSGDRGLWETQYF.

This chain links TRBV28 with TRBJ1-6; D unclear. The CDR3 covers 15 residues. Germline loops: CDR1 MDHEN, CDR2 SYDVKM. V dropped 6 bases and J dropped 0 bases, with 9 bases sitting between them. DNA of the CDR3: TGTGCCAGCAGGGTTGAGAGCTCCTATAATTCACCCCTCCACTTT. The encoded protein is CASRVESSYNSPLHF.

This sequence joins TRBV9 and TRBJ1-3; no firm D call. Trimming removed 0 bases at V and 4 bases at J, with 5 bases between. Germline lookup yields CDR1 SGDLS and CDR2 YYNGEE. The CDR3 extends over 13 amino acids. The CDR3 sequence: CASSVGEGNTIYF. The CDR3 DNA follows: TGTGCCAGCAGCGTAGGCGAGGGAAACACCATATATTTT.

This chain connects TRBV6-2 or TRBV6-3 to TRBJ1-5; tentative D call: TRBD1 (6 bases). V was clipped by 8 bases and J by 0 bases, with 11 bases between them. CDR3 length: 14 amino acids. Germline V CDR1 and CDR2: MNHEY, SVGEGT. CDR3 bases: TGTGCCAGCGGCCGGACAGATAGCAATCAGCCCCAGCATTTT. Protein: CASGRTDSNQPQHF.

The CDR3 reads CSVDVHPGEQFF. CDR3 nucleotide sequence: TGCAGCGTTGATGTGCATCCAGGGGAGCAGTTCTTC. The genes are TRBV29-1 and TRBJ2-1; perhaps TRBD1 as D (5 bases). CDR1 and CDR2 (germline): SQVTM, ANQGSEA. Trimming stripped 3 bases from V and 10 bases from J, with 13 bases between. The CDR3 extends over 12 amino acids.

CDR3 DNA sequence: TGTGCCAGCAGTTTCGGGGGCGGGGAGCTGTTTTTT. As protein: CASSFGGGELFF. The chain is built from TRBV12-3 or TRBV12-4 and TRBJ2-2; D possibly corresponds to TRBD2 (6 bases). This CDR3 spans 12 amino acids. Trimming took off 3 bases at V and 7 bases at J, with 6 bases between the two ends.

V and J are TRBV4-3 and TRBJ2-7; tentative D call: TRBD1 (5 bases). Germline V CDR1 and CDR2: LGHNA, YSLEER. V lost 0 bases to trimming and J lost 8 bases, with 11 bases between them. The CDR3 is made up of 13 amino acids. The CDR3 coding sequence is TGCGCCAGCAGCCAAGATCATTGGGGCAAGCAGTACTTC. Translation gives CASSQDHWGKQYF.

The chain employs TRBV18 and TRBJ2-3; 8 positions agree with TRBD2. V was clipped by 5 bases and J by 1 base; unmatched bases: 5. CDR1 and CDR2 from the germline V gene are KGHSH and LQKENI. This CDR3 has 15 residues. CDR3 amino acids: CASSSTSGRTDTQYF. CDR3 nucleotides: TGTGCCAGCTCATCTACTAGCGGACGCACAGATACGCAGTATTTT.

The chain combines TRBV5-1 with TRBJ1-1; D unclear. The V end lost 0 bases, the J end lost 0 bases, and 6 bases lay between the germline ends. The CDR3 contains 14 residues. Germline CDR1 and CDR2: SGHRS and YFSETQ. DNA for the CDR3: TGCGCCAGCAGCTTGGACACTATGAACACTGAAGCTTTCTTT. Protein product: CASSLDTMNTEAFF.

The chain carries TRBV18 and TRBJ2-7; no clear D. V was cut by 2 bases and J by 6 bases, with 20 bases left in between. Germline V gene data show CDR1 as KGHSH and CDR2 as LQKENI. This CDR3 has 16 amino acids. CDR3 sequence: CASSPVLRPLRSEQYF. The CDR3 DNA reads as TGTGCCAGCTCACCAGTTTTGCGTCCTCTCCGTAGCGAGCAGTACTTC.

The chain combines TRBV6-6 with TRBJ1-1; TRBD1 might be the D (6 bases). The germline V and J ends were trimmed by 5 bases and 1 base, with 11 bases remaining between them. This CDR3 region has 14 residues. Germline V gene sequence: CDR1 MNHNY, CDR2 SVGAGI (reference sequence). The DNA of the CDR3 is TGTGCCAGCAGTACGGGGGGCCGGAACACTGAAGCTTTCTTT. Amino acids: CASSTGGRNTEAFF.

The chain recombines TRBV5-1 with TRBJ2-3; 15 bases agree with TRBD2. Germline trimming cut 0 bases from V and 6 bases from J; bases unmatched to any gene: 17. Germline CDR1 is SGHRS and CDR2 is YFSETQ. The CDR3 is 21 amino acids. The CDR3 sequence is CASSLALTGLAGGPGADTQYF. The DNA for the CDR3 is TGCGCCAGCAGCTTGGCCCTCACCGGACTAGCGGGAGGGCCGGGGGCGGATACGCAGTATTTT.

The sample holds a few counts of this clone. The rearrangement links TRBV5-4 to TRBJ2-1, with D unresolved. This CDR3 has 11 residues. Trimming removed 2 bases from V and 9 bases from J, with 6 bases in between. The germline CDR1 and CDR2 sequences are SGHNT and YYREEE (reference sequence). The CDR3 reads CASSFSTEQFF. As DNA, the CDR3 is TGTGCCAGCAGCTTTAGCACTGAGCAGTTCTTC.

In its sample, this clone was seen a few times. The chain joins TRBV3-1 (or the pseudogene TRBV3-2) to TRBJ1-1, with D unclear. Trimming took off 0 bases at V and 4 bases at J, with 9 bases between the two ends. This CDR3 region has 14 residues. Germline-derived CDR1 and CDR2 are LGHDT and YNNKEL (reference sequence). CDR3 nucleotides: TGTGCCAGCAGCCAAGAGTACACCTTCACTGAAGCTTTCTTT. Amino acids: CASSQEYTFTEAFF.

This chain joins TRBV5-1 and TRBJ1-2, with D possibly matching TRBD1 (6 bases). Trimming removed 3 bases from V and 3 bases from J, with 18 bases in between. The CDR3 covers 16 residues. In germline, CDR1 is SGHRS, CDR2 YFSETQ. DNA for the CDR3: TGCGCCAGCAGCTACGGACAGCGCCACGTGGACTATGGCTACACCTTC. It is translated as CASSYGQRHVDYGYTF.